The 5 T cell receptor beta chains in this list originate from one sample, sequenced in a study of T cell responses to AZD1222 COVID-19 vaccine. The protocol was immunoSEQ multiplex PCR, while the TCRdb copy is restricted to in-frame clones and leaves out a portion. The data show 120,000 or so clones, with about 90% seen just once and almost 5.5% held by the top ten. Sample: peripheral blood, taken on day 0 of AZD1222 vaccination. The receptors shown here come from an adult in good health.

The chain recombines TRBV25-1 with TRBJ1-2, with 7 bases identical to TRBD1. The V gene's germline CDR1 is MGHDK and CDR2 SYGVNS. This CDR3 contains 13 residues. V gave up 6 bases and J gave up 6 bases; unmatched junction bases: 7. CDR3 sequence reads: CASRGLRGDGYTF. The CDR3 nucleotides read TGTGCCAGCAGAGGACTCAGGGGGGATGGCTACACCTTC.

There are a few counts of this clone. The rearrangement uses TRBV4-2 and TRBJ1-6, with TRBD1 matching over 8 bases. This CDR3 comprises 16 residues. V shed 3 bases, J shed 6 bases, and the junction held 7 bases outside the gene matches. CDR1 and CDR2 from the germline V gene are LGHNA and YNFKEQ. This chain's CDR3 is CASSQEPGQVNSPLHF. The CDR3 DNA reads TGTGCCAGCAGCCAGGAACCGGGACAGGTTAATTCACCCCTCCACTTT.

About this clone: Distinct nucleotide sequences in the sample also encode this CDR3. The chain couples TRBV30 to TRBJ1-5, with D tentatively TRBD1 (5 bases). The V end was cut by 5 bases, the J end by 0 bases, with 8 bases between. The germline V gene has CDR1 GTSNPN and CDR2 SVGIG (reference sequence). This CDR3 comprises 13 residues. The CDR3 spells CAWGADSNQPQHF. CDR3 bases: TGTGCCTGGGGGGCGGATAGCAATCAGCCCCAGCATTTT.

A few counts support this clone. This chain links TRBV5-4 with TRBJ2-7, with a possible D match to TRBD1 (7 bases). Germline values: CDR1 SGHNT, CDR2 YYREEE (reference sequence). With 4 bases removed from V and 0 bases from J, the gap between germline ends came to 11 bases. CDR3 size: 14 residues. This chain's CDR3 is CASSRQGGSYEQYF. The CDR3 nucleotides read TGTGCCAGCAGCCGACAGGGAGGCTCCTACGAGCAGTACTTC. The complete variable domain, with remaining parts taken from reference TRBV5-4 and TRBJ2-7, reads ETGVTQSPTHLIKTRGQQVTLRCSSQSGHNTVSWYQQALGQGPQFIFQYYREEENGRGNFPPRFSGLQFPNYSSELNVNALELDDSALYLCASSRQGGSYEQYFGPGTRLTVT.

V is TRBV6-5 and J is TRBJ1-1; no definite D call. The CDR3 has 13 amino acids. Germline CDR1 MNHEY, CDR2 SVGAGI. Trimming stripped 6 bases from V and 1 base from J, with 9 bases between. The CDR3 reads CASRYPGNTEAFF. CDR3 DNA sequence: TGTGCCAGCAGATATCCGGGGAACACTGAAGCTTTCTTT.